The present T cell receptor (beta chain) was sequenced within a study of PD-L1 blockade in urothelial cancer. As to this clone: The antigen is unknown.

The V gene's germline CDR1 is SGHRS and CDR2 YFSETQ. V trimming: 5 bases; J trimming: 5 bases; junction bases outside the gene matches: 6. The length of the CDR3 is 14 residues. The study, taken as a whole, reports: At the 3-week point, tumor-associated blood clones expanded more in durable-benefit patients.

The investigators introduced synthetic TCR analog templates into each PCR as spikes. Sequenced by immunoSEQ multiplex PCR; TCRdb stores in-frame clones only, minus some. The sample lists some 16,000 clones, over 75% seen once, with approximately 12% in the top ten. Time point specified: pretreatment peripheral blood. Samples spanned pretreatment and treatment, with 1 to 8 time points per patient. Specimen: PBMCs, collected around atezolizumab (anti-PD-L1) treatment. The chain uses TRBV5-1 and TRBJ2-1; 8 nucleotides line up with TRBD1. This receptor was identified in a man between 65 and 85 years old with urothelial cancer. The chain's CDR3 is CASSETGDNNEQFF. In DNA, the CDR3 is TGCGCCAGCAGTGAGACAGGGGACAACAATGAGCAGTTCTTC. Full variable domain (missing parts from reference TRBV5-1 and TRBJ2-1): KAGVTQTPRYLIKTRGQQVTLSCSPISGHRSVSWYQQTPGQGLQFLFEYFSETQRNKGNFPGRFSGRQFSNSRSEMNVSTLELGDSALYLCASSETGDNNEQFFGPGTRLTVL.